Presented here are 27 T cell receptor beta chains from one specimen sequenced in a study of OX40 agonist ivuxolimab in advanced cancers. The method behind the library was the immunoSEQ multiplex PCR assay. The clones in this table, taken by TCRdb from immuneACCESS, are in-frame only. Not every clone is retained; where verified, under half of the shortfall comes from an unresolved V gene, and the cause of the rest is unknown. This sample has 30,000 or so clones in its table, and around 82% of those were observed once. The top ten clones comprise around 23% of the sample. This sample comprised CD4+ or CD8+ T cells sorted from blood, obtained in a trial of the OX40 agonist ivuxolimab. These receptors originate from an adult with an advanced solid tumor such as melanoma, head and neck, liver or kidney cancer.

The chain links TRBV2 to TRBJ1-2; 10 nucleotides agree with TRBD1. This CDR3 is 15 amino acids long. Germline V gene lookup returns CDR1 SNHLY and CDR2 FYNNEI. V was pared by 8 bases and J by 2 bases, with 8 bases of the junction left unmatched. The CDR3 nucleotides read TGTGCCAGCCTCCGGGACAGGGGACGAAACTATGGCTACACCTTC. This translates into CASLRDRGRNYGYTF.

V gene TRBV4-1 combines with J gene TRBJ1-4, with D hard to call. Between the trimmed V and J ends, which lost 0 bases and 10 bases, there was a span of 9 bases. Germline lookup yields CDR1 MGHRA and CDR2 YSYEKL. This CDR3 has 13 amino acids. CDR3 nucleotides: TGCGCCAGCAGCCAAGATTCAGAAAGAAAACTGTTTTTT. Translated: CASSQDSERKLFF.

The V gene is TRBV11-2, the J gene TRBJ2-7; D remains unclear. The CDR3 contains 14 residues. Per the germline V gene, CDR1 is SGHAT and CDR2 is FQNNGV. Deletions cut 4 bases from V and 2 bases from J, with 12 bases between. Here the CDR3 reads CASSSTLGTYEQYF. Written as DNA, the CDR3 is TGTGCCAGCAGCTCGACCTTGGGCACCTACGAGCAGTACTTC.

This chain joins TRBV27 and TRBJ2-7, with 8 bases matching TRBD1. Losses at the gene ends were 2 bases for V and 9 bases for J; bases not matched to a gene: 9. Germline lookup yields CDR1 MNHEY and CDR2 SMNVEV (reference sequence). The CDR3 runs 14 residues. CDR3 amino acids: CASSLGRGRIVQYF. The CDR3 nucleotides read TGTGCCAGCAGTTTAGGCAGGGGGCGTATAGTGCAGTACTTC.

This clone has just a few counts. This chain connects TRBV11-2 to TRBJ2-1; possibly TRBD2 for D (5 bases). Germline lookup yields CDR1 SGHAT and CDR2 FQNNGV. V dropped 0 bases and J dropped 7 bases, with 13 bases sitting between them. The CDR3 runs to 15 residues. DNA of the CDR3: TGTGCCAGCAGCTTAGAGGCGGGCGAGGTGAATGAGCAGTTCTTC. It specifies CASSLEAGEVNEQFF. Supplemented by reference TRBV11-2 and TRBJ2-1, the full variable domain reads EAGVAQSPRYKIIEKRQSVAFWCNPISGHATLYWYQQILGQGPKLLIQFQNNGVVDDSQLPKDRFSAERLKGVDSTLKIQPAKLEDSAVYLCASSLEAGEVNEQFFGPGTRLTVL.

This clone came up once. J is TRBJ2-7 and V is TRBV4-1; maybe TRBD1 (6 bases). The ends were cut back, 5 bases at V and 5 bases at J, with 22 bases in the middle. The CDR3 spans 16 residues. The germline CDR1 and CDR2 sequences are MGHRA and YSYEKL. CDR3 loop: CASSSWGSGDPHEQYF. The CDR3, as DNA: TGCGCCAGCAGCTCCTGGGGGTCAGGGGACCCCCACGAGCAGTACTTC.

DNA for the CDR3: TGTGCCAGCAGTCCCATAGGACTGCAACTAGCGGGAGCTGAGTACTTC. Its protein product is CASSPIGLQLAGAEYF. This chain uses TRBV28 with TRBJ2-5, with 11 bases that match TRBD2. J gave up 12 bases and V 5 bases, and 17 bases lay outside the gene matches. Germline CDR1 MDHEN, CDR2 SYDVKM. The CDR3 spans 16 residues. The whole variable domain, remainder taken from reference TRBV28 and TRBJ2-5, is DVKVTQSSRYLVKRTGEKVFLECVQDMDHENMFWYRQDPGLGLRLIYFSYDVKMKEKGDIPEGYSVSREKKERFSLILESASTNQTSMYLCASSPIGLQLAGAEYFGPGTRLLVL.

The V and J genes are TRBV29-1 and TRBJ2-2; TRBD1 matches 8 bases. From germline, CDR1 is SQVTM and CDR2 ANQGSEA. The CDR3 covers 14 residues. V lost 7 bases, J lost 4 bases, and 8 bases stayed unmatched. The CDR3 reads CSAEGTGGTGELFF. The CDR3 DNA follows: TGCAGCGCCGAGGGTACAGGGGGCACCGGGGAGCTGTTTTTT.

The genes are TRBV7-8 and TRBJ2-1; 9 bases line up with TRBD1. In germline, CDR1 is SGHVS, CDR2 FQNEAQ. V lost 6 bases and J lost 6; bases outside the gene matches: 6. The CDR3 loop spans 14 amino acids. The DNA for the CDR3 is TGTGCCAGCAGGCTACAGGGGGCGTTCAATGAGCAGTTCTTC. It yields the protein CASRLQGAFNEQFF.

The chain employs TRBV30 and TRBJ2-7; maybe TRBD2 (6 bases). Trimming cost V 3 bases and J 6 bases, with 18 bases left between them. The CDR3 extends over 14 amino acids. Germline V lookup: CDR1 GTSNPN, CDR2 SVGIG (reference sequence). The CDR3 protein is CAWRGGVGRGEQYF. The CDR3 bases are TGTGCCTGGAGGGGCGGGGTGGGGCGGGGCGAGCAGTACTTC.

This clone was seen repeatedly, ten times or more. V usage is TRBV11-2 and J usage is TRBJ2-3, with a tentative D call TRBD2 (6 bases). The germline gives CDR1 SGHAT, CDR2 FQNNGV. Trimming removed 2 bases at V and 0 bases at J, with 12 bases between. This CDR3 has 16 amino acids. CDR3 bases: TGTGCCAGCAGCTTATGGGAGGCGTCCAGCACAGATACGCAGTATTTT. Its translation is CASSLWEASSTDTQYF.

This chain joins TRBV5-1 and TRBJ1-1; the D is unclear. Trimming pared 4 bases from V and 7 bases from J, leaving 8 bases between. Germline V gene sequence: CDR1 SGHRS, CDR2 YFSETQ. The CDR3 sequence is 11 residues long. CDR3: CASSRKGEAFF. The CDR3 DNA reads as TGCGCCAGCAGCCGAAAGGGTGAAGCTTTCTTT.

The V call is TRBV9, the J call TRBJ2-2; 7 bases are shared with TRBD1. Trimming at V came to 6 bases and at J to 7 bases, leaving 9 bases not matched to a gene. From germline, CDR1 is SGDLS and CDR2 YYNGEE. The CDR3 sequence is 14 residues long. The CDR3 region has the DNA TGTGCCAGCACCCCGGGGACAGTGTTCGGGGAGCTGTTTTTT. It specifies CASTPGTVFGELFF. The full variable domain, its missing parts supplied by reference TRBV9 and TRBJ2-2, is DSGVTQTPKHLITATGQRVTLRCSPRSGDLSVYWYQQSLDQGLQFLIQYYNGEERAKGNILERFSAQQFPDLHSELNLSSLELGDSALYFCASTPGTVFGELFFGEGSRLTVL.

The chain uses TRBV15 and TRBJ1-6; the D is unclear. From germline, CDR1 is LNHNV and CDR2 YYDKDF (reference sequence). The CDR3 has 17 amino acids. Deletions cut 5 bases from V and 2 bases from J, with 16 bases between. This chain's CDR3 is CATSGRTLGPYNSPLHF. The CDR3, as DNA: TGTGCCACCAGCGGGCGGACGCTTGGACCCTATAATTCACCCCTCCACTTT. Full variable domain (outside the CDR3, taken from reference TRBV15 and TRBJ1-6): DAMVIQNPRYQVTQFGKPVTLSCSQTLNHNVMYWYQQKSSQAPKLLFHYYDKDFNNEADTPDNFQSRRPNTSFCFLDIRSPGLGDTAMYLCATSGRTLGPYNSPLHFGNGTRLTVT.

The gene calls are TRBV5-1 and TRBJ2-3; 9 nucleotides align to TRBD2. The length of the CDR3 is 16 residues. Germline CDR1 SGHRS, CDR2 YFSETQ. The junction had 13 bases not matched to a gene; V was cut back by 8 bases and J by 3 bases. CDR3 residues: CASNPGVAGVTDTQYF. The CDR3 DNA reads as TGCGCCAGTAACCCCGGGGTAGCGGGGGTAACAGATACGCAGTATTTT.

The chain has TRBV27 and TRBJ2-1, with TRBD2 matching over 9 bases. Germline lookup yields CDR1 MNHEY and CDR2 SMNVEV (reference sequence). This CDR3 spans 14 amino acids. With V trimmed by 2 bases and J by 4 bases, 0 bases remained unmatched. CDR3 bases: TGTGCCAGCAGTTTAGCGGGAGGGTACAATGAGCAGTTCTTC. Its translation is CASSLAGGYNEQFF.

V and J are TRBV4-1 and TRBJ2-7; possibly TRBD1 or TRBD2 for D (6 bases each). CDR3 length: 17 residues. V was trimmed by 1 base and J by 2 bases, leaving 18 bases between them. Germline assignment: CDR1 MGHRA and CDR2 YSYEKL. CDR3 amino acids: CASSQGGAGRGPYEQYF. CDR3 in DNA: TGCGCCAGCAGCCAAGGGGGGGCTGGGAGAGGCCCCTACGAGCAGTACTTC.

This chain uses TRBV27 with TRBJ1-2; D ambiguous. This CDR3 contains 14 residues. Germline V gene lookup returns CDR1 MNHEY and CDR2 SMNVEV (reference sequence). The V end was cut by 5 bases, the J end by 0 bases, with 10 bases between. CDR3 DNA sequence: TGTGCCAGCAGTGTTCAGAATACTAACTATGGCTACACCTTC. Amino acids: CASSVQNTNYGYTF.

J is TRBJ2-1 and V is TRBV27; 9 nucleotides align to TRBD1. The CDR3 has 15 residues. The germline V gene encodes CDR1 MNHEY and CDR2 SMNVEV (reference sequence). The trim removed 3 bases at V and 8 bases at J, leaving 8 bases unmatched. Written as DNA, the CDR3 is TGTGCCAGCAGTTTGGGGACAGGGTTAAGGGATGAGCAGTTCTTC. It is translated as CASSLGTGLRDEQFF.

V is TRBV5-1 and J is TRBJ2-7, with 7 bases lining up with TRBD2. The CDR3 runs 15 residues. Germline CDR1 reads SGHRS; CDR2 reads YFSETQ. V lost 0 bases to trimming and J lost 0 bases; unmatched junction nucleotides: 3. This chain's CDR3 is CASSLVGGSSYEQYF. CDR3 nucleotide sequence: TGCGCCAGCAGCTTGGTGGGGGGGAGCTCCTACGAGCAGTACTTC.

The CDR3 reads CASSLAGKGQMYEQYF. The CDR3 DNA is TGTGCCAGCAGCTTAGCAGGCAAGGGGCAGATGTACGAGCAGTACTTC. V usage is TRBV7-6 and J usage is TRBJ2-7; tentatively, D is TRBD1 (5 bases). Germline lookup yields CDR1 SGHVS and CDR2 FNYEAQ. V was cut by 0 bases and J by 4 bases, with 16 bases left in between. CDR3 length: 16 residues.

This rearrangement joins TRBV14 to TRBJ2-7; D is unclear. V shed 4 bases and J shed 3 bases, with 16 bases lying between them. The CDR3 totals 15 residues. The germline CDR1 and CDR2 sequences are SGHDN and FVKESK. In nucleotides, the CDR3 is TGTGCCAGCAGCCGCCAAAACTACTTGGGCTACGAGCAGTACTTC. It yields the protein CASSRQNYLGYEQYF.

The genes are TRBV10-3 and TRBJ1-1; 7 bases align to TRBD1. The CDR3 is made up of 12 amino acids. V shed 6 bases and J 4 bases; nucleotides not matched to a gene: 2. From germline, CDR1 is ENHRY and CDR2 SYGVKD. The DNA for the CDR3 is TGTGCCATCAGCCCAGGGGGCACTGAAGCTTTCTTT. Translating gives CAISPGGTEAFF.

The chain combines TRBV7-9 with TRBJ2-1, with TRBD2 identical over 11 bases. The trim removed 5 bases at V and 7 bases at J, leaving 4 bases unmatched. The CDR3 has 14 amino acids. Germline CDR1 reads SEHNR; CDR2 reads FQNEAQ (reference sequence). The CDR3 nucleotides are TGTGCCAGCAGCCCGACTAGCGGGACAAATGAGCAGTTCTTC. Translated, it gives CASSPTSGTNEQFF. The full variable domain, in which reference TRBV7-9 and TRBJ2-1 provide the parts outside the CDR3, is DTGVSQNPRHKITKRGQNVTFRCDPISEHNRLYWYRQTLGQGPEFLTYFQNEAQLEKSRLLSDRFSAERPKGSFSTLEIQRTEQGDSAMYLCASSPTSGTNEQFFGPGTRLTVL.

CDR3 region: CARSAAEGNEQFF. The DNA of the CDR3 is TGTGCCAGAAGCGCAGCGGAGGGCAATGAGCAGTTCTTC. This chain connects TRBV5-3 to TRBJ2-1; D may be TRBD2 (6 bases). TRBV5-3 is recorded as an ORF, its role being uncertain. Trimming took 4 bases from V and 6 from J, leaving 11 bases between them. CDR3 length: 13 amino acids.

V usage is TRBV9 and J usage is TRBJ2-7; D not certain. Germline V lookup: CDR1 SGDLS, CDR2 YYNGEE. V shed 0 bases and J shed 6 bases, with 10 bases lying between them. The CDR3 length is 13 residues. The CDR3 sequence: CASSVVSTGEQYF. The CDR3, as DNA: TGTGCCAGCAGCGTAGTATCCACGGGCGAGCAGTACTTC.

The chain employs TRBV10-3 and TRBJ2-1; 12 bases map to TRBD2. V lost 4 bases and J lost 6; bases outside the gene matches: 7. This CDR3 comprises 16 residues. Germline V gives CDR1 ENHRY, CDR2 SYGVKD. Written as DNA, the CDR3 is TGTGCCATCAGTGGCCAGACTAGCGGGAGAGGCAATGAGCAGTTCTTC. It specifies CAISGQTSGRGNEQFF.